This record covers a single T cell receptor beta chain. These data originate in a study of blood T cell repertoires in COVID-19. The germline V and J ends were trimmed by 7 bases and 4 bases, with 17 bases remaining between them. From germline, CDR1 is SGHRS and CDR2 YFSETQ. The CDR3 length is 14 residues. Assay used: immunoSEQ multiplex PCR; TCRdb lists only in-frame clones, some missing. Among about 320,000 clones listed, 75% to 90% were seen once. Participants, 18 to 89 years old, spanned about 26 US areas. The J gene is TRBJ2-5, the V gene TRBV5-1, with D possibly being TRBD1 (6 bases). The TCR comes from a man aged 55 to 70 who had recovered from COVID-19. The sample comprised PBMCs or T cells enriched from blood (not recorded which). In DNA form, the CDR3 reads TGCGCCAGCGCCGACCCCCAGGGGTCAGAGACCCAGTACTTC. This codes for CASADPQGSETQYF.